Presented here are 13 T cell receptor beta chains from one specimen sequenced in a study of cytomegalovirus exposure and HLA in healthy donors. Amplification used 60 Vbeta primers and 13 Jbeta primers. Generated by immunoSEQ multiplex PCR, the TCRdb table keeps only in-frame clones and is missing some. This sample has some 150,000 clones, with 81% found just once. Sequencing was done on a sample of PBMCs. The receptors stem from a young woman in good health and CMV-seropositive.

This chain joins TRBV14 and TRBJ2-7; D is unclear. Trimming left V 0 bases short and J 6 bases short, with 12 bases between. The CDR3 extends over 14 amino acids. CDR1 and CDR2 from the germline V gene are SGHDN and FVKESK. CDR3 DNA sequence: TGTGCCAGCAGCCAAGATAACGCGAGGTTCGAGCAGTACTTC. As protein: CASSQDNARFEQYF.

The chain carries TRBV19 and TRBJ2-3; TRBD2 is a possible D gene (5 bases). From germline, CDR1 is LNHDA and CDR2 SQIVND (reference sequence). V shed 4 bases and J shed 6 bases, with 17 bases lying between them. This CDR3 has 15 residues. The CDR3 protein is CASSKRLSEGDTQYF. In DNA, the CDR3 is TGTGCCAGTAGTAAGAGGCTTAGTGAGGGCGATACGCAGTATTTT.

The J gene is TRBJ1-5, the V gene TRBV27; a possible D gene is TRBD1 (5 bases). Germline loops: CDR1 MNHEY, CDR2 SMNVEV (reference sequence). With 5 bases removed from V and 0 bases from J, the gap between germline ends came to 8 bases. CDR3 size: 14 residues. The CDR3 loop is CASSRQFSNQPQHF. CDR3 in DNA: TGTGCCAGCAGTCGACAGTTTAGCAATCAGCCCCAGCATTTT.

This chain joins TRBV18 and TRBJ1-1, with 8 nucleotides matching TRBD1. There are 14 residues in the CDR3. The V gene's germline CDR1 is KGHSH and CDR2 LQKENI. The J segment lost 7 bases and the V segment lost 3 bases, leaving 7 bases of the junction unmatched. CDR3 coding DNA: TGTGCCAGCTCACCTGGACAGGGCATAGATGAAGCTTTCTTT. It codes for CASSPGQGIDEAFF. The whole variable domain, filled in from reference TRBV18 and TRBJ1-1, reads NAGVMQNPRHLVRRRGQEARLRCSPMKGHSHVYWYRQLPEEGLKFMVYLQKENIIDESGMPKERFSAEFPKEGPSILRIQQVVRGDSAAYFCASSPGQGIDEAFFGQGTRLTVV.

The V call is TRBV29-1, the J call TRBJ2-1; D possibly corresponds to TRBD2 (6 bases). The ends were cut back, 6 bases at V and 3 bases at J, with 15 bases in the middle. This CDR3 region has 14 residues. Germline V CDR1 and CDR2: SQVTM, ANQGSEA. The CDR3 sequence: CSVPGRGVYNEQFF. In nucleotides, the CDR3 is TGCAGCGTCCCCGGGAGAGGGGTCTACAATGAGCAGTTCTTC.

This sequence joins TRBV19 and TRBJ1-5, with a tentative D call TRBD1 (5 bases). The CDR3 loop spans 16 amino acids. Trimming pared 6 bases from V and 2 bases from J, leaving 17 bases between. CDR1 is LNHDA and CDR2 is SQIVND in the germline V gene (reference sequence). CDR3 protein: CASSINTGGRNQPQHF. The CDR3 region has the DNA TGTGCCAGTAGCATTAATACCGGGGGACGCAATCAGCCCCAGCATTTT. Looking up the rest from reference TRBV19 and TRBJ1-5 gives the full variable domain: DGGITQSPKYLFRKEGQNVTLSCEQNLNHDAMYWYRQDPGQGLRLIYYSQIVNDFQKGDIAEGYSVSREKKESFPLTVTSAQKNPTAFYLCASSINTGGRNQPQHFGDGTRLSIL.

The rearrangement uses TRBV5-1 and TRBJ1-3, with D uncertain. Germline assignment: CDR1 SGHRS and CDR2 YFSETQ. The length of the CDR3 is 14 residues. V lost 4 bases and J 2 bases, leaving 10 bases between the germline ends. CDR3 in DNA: TGCGCCAGCAGCGAACAGCTTACTGGAAACACCATATATTTT. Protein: CASSEQLTGNTIYF.

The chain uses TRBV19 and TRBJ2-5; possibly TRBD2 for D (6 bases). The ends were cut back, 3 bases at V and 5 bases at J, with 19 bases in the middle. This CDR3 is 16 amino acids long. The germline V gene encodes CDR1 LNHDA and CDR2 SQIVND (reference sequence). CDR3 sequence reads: CASSIHPPGDSETQYF. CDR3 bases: TGTGCCAGTAGTATCCACCCTCCGGGGGACTCGGAGACCCAGTACTTC.

The CDR3 sequence is CASRDSANYGYTF. The CDR3 region has the DNA TGTGCCAGTCGGGACAGCGCAAACTATGGCTACACCTTC. The chain employs TRBV19 and TRBJ1-2; TRBD1 aligns across 7 bases. V lost 8 bases to trimming and J lost 2 bases; unmatched junction nucleotides: 5. This CDR3 region has 13 residues. Germline V lookup: CDR1 LNHDA, CDR2 SQIVND (reference sequence).

The CDR3 here is CASSQAPSGGPDTQYF. The CDR3 DNA is TGCGCCAGCAGCCAAGCACCTAGCGGGGGACCAGATACGCAGTATTTT. The V gene is TRBV4-3, the J gene TRBJ2-3; 10 bases agree with TRBD2. The CDR3 is made up of 16 amino acids. Trimming removed 1 base from V and 4 bases from J; junction bases left unmatched: 5. The germline gives CDR1 LGHNA, CDR2 YSLEER.

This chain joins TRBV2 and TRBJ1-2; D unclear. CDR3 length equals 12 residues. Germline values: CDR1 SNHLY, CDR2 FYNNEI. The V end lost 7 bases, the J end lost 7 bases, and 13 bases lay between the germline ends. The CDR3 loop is CASKFESVGYTF. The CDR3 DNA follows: TGTGCCAGCAAATTCGAGTCGGTTGGCTACACCTTC.

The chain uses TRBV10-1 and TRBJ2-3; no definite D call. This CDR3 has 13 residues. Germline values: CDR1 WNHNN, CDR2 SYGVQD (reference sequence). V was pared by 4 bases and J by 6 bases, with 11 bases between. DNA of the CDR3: TGCGCCAGCAGTGGAGGTGGTCCCGATACGCAGTATTTT. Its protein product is CASSGGGPDTQYF.

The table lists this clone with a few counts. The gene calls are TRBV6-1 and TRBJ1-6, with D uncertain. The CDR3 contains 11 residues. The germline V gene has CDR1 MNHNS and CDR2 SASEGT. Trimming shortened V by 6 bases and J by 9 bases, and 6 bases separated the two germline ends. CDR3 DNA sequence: TGTGCCAGCAGCGTTATTTCACCCCTCCACTTT. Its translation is CASSVISPLHF.